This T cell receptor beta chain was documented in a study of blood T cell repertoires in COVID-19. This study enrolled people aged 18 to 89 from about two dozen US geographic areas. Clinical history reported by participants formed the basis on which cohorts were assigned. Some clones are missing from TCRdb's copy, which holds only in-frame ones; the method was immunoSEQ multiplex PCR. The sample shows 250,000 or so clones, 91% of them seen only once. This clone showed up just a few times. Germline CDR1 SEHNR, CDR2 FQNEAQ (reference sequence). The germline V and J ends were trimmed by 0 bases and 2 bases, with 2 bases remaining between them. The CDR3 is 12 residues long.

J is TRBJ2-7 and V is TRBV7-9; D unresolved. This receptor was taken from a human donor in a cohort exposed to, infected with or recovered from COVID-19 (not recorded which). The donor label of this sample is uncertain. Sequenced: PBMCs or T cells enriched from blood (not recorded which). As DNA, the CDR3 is TGTGCCAGCAGCTTAGCCGCCTACGAGCAGTACTTC. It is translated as CASSLAAYEQYF. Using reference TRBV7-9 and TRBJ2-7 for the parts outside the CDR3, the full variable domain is DTGVSQNPRHKITKRGQNVTFRCDPISEHNRLYWYRQTLGQGPEFLTYFQNEAQLEKSRLLSDRFSAERPKGSFSTLEIQRTEQGDSAMYLCASSLAAYEQYFGPGTRLTVT.